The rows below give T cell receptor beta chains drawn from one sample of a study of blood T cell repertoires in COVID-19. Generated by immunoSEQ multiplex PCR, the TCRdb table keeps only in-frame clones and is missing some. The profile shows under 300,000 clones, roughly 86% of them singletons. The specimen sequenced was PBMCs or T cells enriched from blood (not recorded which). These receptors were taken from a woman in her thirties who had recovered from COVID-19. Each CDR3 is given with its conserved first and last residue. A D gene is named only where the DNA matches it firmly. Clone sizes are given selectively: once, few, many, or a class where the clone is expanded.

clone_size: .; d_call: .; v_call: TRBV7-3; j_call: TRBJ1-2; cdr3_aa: CASSPDTLHGYTF; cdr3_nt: TGTGCCAGCAGCCCGGACACTCTCCATGGCTACACCTTC
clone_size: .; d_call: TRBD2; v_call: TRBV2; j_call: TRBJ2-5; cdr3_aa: CASSKGLASQETQYF; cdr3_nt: TGTGCCAGCAGTAAGGGACTAGCGAGCCAAGAGACCCAGTACTTC
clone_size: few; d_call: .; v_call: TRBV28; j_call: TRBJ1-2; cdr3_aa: CASTTGTKDYGYTF; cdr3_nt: TGTGCCAGCACGACCGGGACAAAAGACTATGGCTACACCTTC
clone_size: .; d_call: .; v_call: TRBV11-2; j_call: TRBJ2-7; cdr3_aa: CASSPGAYEQYF; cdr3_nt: TGTGCCAGCAGCCCGGGGGCCTACGAGCAGTACTTC
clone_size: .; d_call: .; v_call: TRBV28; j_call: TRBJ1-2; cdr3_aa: CASSLRVTNYGYTF; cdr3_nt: TGTGCCAGCAGTTTACGGGTAACTAACTATGGCTACACCTTC
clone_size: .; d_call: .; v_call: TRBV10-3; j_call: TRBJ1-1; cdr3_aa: CAISETGSQGGTEAFF; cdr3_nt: TGTGCCATCAGTGAGACGGGCAGCCAAGGGGGCACTGAAGCTTTCTTT
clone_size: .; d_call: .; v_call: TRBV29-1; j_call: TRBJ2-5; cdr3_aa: CSVRGRGTQETQYF; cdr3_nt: TGCAGCGTTCGGGGGAGGGGGACCCAAGAGACCCAGTACTTC
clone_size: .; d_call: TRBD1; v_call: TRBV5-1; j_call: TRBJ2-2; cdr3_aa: CASSLAPRGSGELFF; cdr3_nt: TGCGCCAGCAGCTTGGCTCCCAGGGGGTCCGGGGAGCTGTTTTTT
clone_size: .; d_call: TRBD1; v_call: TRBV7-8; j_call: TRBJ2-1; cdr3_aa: CASSLARWQGAYNEQFF; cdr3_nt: TGTGCCAGCAGCTTAGCGAGGTGGCAGGGGGCGTACAATGAGCAGTTCTTC
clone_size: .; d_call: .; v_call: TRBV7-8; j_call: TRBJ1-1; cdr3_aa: CASSLESRYMNTEAFF; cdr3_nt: TGTGCCAGCAGCTTAGAATCCCGTTACATGAACACTGAAGCTTTCTTT
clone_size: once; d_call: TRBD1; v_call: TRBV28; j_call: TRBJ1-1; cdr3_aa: CASATGVGAEAFF; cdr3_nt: TGTGCCAGCGCGACAGGGGTAGGCGCTGAAGCTTTCTTT
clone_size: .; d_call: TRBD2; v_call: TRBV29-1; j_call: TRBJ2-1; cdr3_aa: CSVEDILAGFDEQFF; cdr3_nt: TGCAGCGTTGAAGATATACTAGCGGGTTTCGATGAGCAGTTCTTC
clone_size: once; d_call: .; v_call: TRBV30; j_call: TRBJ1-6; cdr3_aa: CAWRPGFNSPLHF; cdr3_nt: TGTGCCTGGAGGCCGGGGTTTAATTCACCCCTCCACTTT
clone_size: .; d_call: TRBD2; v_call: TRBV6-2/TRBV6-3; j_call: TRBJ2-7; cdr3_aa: CASSYSSGGFYEQYF; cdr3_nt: TGTGCCAGCAGTTATTCTAGCGGGGGGTTCTACGAGCAGTACTTC
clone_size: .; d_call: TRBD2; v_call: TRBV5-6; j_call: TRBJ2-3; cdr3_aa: CASSSTTSGRTDTQYF; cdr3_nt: TGTGCCAGCAGCTCAACGACTAGCGGGAGGACAGATACGCAGTATTTT
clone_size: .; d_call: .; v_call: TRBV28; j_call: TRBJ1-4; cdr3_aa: CASSTPGSNEKLFF; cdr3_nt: TGTGCCAGCAGTACACCAGGGTCTAATGAAAAACTGTTTTTT
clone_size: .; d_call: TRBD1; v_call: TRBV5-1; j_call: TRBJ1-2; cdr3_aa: CASSATGVYYGYTF; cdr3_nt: TGCGCCAGCAGCGCGACAGGGGTCTACTATGGCTACACCTTC
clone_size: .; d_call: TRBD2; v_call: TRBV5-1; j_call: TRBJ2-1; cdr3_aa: CASSRQNGLAVNEQFF; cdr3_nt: TGCGCCAGCAGCCGACAAAACGGACTAGCGGTCAATGAGCAGTTCTTC
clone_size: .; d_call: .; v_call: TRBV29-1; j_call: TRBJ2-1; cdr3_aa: CSATLRRDARDWHNEQFF; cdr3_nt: TGCAGCGCCACCCTGCGGCGAGACGCCAGAGATTGGCACAATGAGCAGTTCTTC
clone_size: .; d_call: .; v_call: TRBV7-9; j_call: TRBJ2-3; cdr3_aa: CASSLTMAAGQTQYF; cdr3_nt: TGTGCCAGCAGCTTAACGATGGCGGCAGGGCAGACGCAGTATTTT
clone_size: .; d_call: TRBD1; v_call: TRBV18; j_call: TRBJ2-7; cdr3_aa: CASSQTGEAYEQYF; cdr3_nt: TGTGCCAGCTCACAGACAGGGGAGGCCTACGAGCAGTACTTC
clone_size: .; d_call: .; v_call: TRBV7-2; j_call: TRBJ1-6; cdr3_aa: CASSLAYLNSPLHF; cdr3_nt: TGTGCCAGCAGCTTAGCTTACTTGAATTCACCCCTCCACTTT
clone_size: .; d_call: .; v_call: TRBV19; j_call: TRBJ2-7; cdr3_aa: CASSIVGILGRTSYEQYF; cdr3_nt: TGTGCCAGTAGTATAGTCGGGATCCTAGGGAGGACCTCCTACGAGCAGTACTTC
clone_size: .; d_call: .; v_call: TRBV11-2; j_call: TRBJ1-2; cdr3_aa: CASSHRGGYYGYTF; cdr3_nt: TGTGCCAGCAGCCACCGGGGGGGCTACTATGGCTACACCTTC
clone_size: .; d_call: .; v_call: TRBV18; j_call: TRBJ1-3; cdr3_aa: CASSPVAVESFSGNTIYF; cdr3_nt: TGTGCCAGCTCACCGGTCGCGGTGGAGTCGTTCTCTGGAAACACCATATATTTT
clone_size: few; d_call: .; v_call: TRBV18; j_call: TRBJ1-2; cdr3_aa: CASSEFENGDYGYTF; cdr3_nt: TGTGCCAGCTCAGAATTCGAGAATGGAGACTATGGCTACACCTTC
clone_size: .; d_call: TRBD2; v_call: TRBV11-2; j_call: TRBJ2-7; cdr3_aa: CASSLDRSGGTYEQYF; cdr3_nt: TGTGCCAGCAGCTTAGATCGGAGCGGGGGGACCTACGAGCAGTACTTC
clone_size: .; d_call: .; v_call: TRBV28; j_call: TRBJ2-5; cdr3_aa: CASSAGTQYF; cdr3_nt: TGTGCCAGCAGTGCGGGGACCCAGTACTTC
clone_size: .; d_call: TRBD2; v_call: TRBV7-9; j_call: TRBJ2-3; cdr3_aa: CASSSRLAGVGLSTDTQYF; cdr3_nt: TGTGCCAGCAGCTCGCGACTAGCGGGGGTTGGACTTAGCACAGATACGCAGTATTTT
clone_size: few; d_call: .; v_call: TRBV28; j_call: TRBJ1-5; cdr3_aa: CASGQGINQPQHF; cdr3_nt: TGTGCCAGCGGTCAGGGGATCAATCAGCCCCAGCATTTT
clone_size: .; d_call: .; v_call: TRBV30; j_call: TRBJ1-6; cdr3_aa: CAWTSQGVAPLHF; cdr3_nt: TGTGCCTGGACATCGCAAGGGGTGGCACCCCTCCACTTT
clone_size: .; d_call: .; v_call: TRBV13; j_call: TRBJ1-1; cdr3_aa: CASSQLAGNTEAFF; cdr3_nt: TGTGCCAGCAGCCAGCTTGCGGGTAACACTGAAGCTTTCTTT
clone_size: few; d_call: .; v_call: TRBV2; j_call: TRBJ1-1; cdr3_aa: CASPLRDTNTEAFF; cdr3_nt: TGTGCCAGCCCGCTCCGGGACACGAACACTGAAGCTTTCTTT
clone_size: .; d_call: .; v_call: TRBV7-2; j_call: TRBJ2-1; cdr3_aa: CASSLGAGYNEQFF; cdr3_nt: TGTGCCAGCAGCTTGGGCGCCGGTTACAATGAGCAGTTCTTC
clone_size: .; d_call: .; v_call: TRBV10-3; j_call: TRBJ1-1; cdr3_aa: CAISEQTDTEAFF; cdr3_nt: TGTGCCATCAGTGAGCAAACGGACACTGAAGCTTTCTTT
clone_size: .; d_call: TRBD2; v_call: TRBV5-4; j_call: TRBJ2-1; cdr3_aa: CASSLKREVTNEQFF; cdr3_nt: TGTGCCAGCAGCTTGAAGCGGGAAGTAACGAATGAGCAGTTCTTC
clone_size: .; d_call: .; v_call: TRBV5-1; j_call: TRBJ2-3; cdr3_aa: CASKLSPGVNTDTQYF; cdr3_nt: TGCGCCAGCAAATTGAGCCCGGGGGTAAACACAGATACGCAGTATTTT
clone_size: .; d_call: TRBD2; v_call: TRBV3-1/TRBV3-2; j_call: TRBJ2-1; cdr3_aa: CASSLARSGGLSSYNEQFF; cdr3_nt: TGTGCCAGCAGCCTCGCTCGTAGCGGGGGTCTAAGCTCCTACAATGAGCAGTTCTTC
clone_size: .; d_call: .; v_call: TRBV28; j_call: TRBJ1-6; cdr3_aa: CASSLWGRPTNSPLHF; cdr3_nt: TGTGCCAGCAGTTTATGGGGCAGGCCGACGAATTCACCCCTCCACTTT
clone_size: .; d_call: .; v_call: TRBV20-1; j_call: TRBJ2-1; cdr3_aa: CSASLHQGAYNEQFF; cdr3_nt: TGCAGTGCTAGTCTCCACCAAGGGGCCTACAATGAGCAGTTCTTC
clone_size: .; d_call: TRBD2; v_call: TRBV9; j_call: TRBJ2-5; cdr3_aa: CASSVGPSGRQETQYF; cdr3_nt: TGTGCCAGCAGCGTAGGTCCTAGCGGGAGGCAAGAGACCCAGTACTTC
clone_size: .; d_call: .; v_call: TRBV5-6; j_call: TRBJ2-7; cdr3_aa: CASSLATAYEQYF; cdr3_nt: TGTGCCAGCAGCTTGGCGACTGCCTACGAGCAGTACTTC
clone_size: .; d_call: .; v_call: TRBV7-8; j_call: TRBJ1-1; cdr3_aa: CASSFAGLNTEAFF; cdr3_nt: TGTGCCAGCAGCTTCGCAGGGCTGAACACTGAAGCTTTCTTT
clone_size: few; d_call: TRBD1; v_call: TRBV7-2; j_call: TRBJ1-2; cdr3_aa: CASLRTDREDGYTF; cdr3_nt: TGTGCCAGCTTGAGGACGGACAGGGAGGATGGCTACACCTTC
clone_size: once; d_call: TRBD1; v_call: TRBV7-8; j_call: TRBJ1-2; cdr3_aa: CASSEGQLYGYTF; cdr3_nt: TGTGCCAGCAGCGAGGGACAGCTCTATGGCTACACCTTC
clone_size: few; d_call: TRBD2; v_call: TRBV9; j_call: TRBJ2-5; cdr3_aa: CASSLRLAETQYF; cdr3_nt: TGTGCCAGCAGCCTTCGACTAGCCGAGACCCAGTACTTC
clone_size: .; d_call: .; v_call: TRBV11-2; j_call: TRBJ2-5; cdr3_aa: CASSVRPGQETQYF; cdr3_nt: TGTGCCAGCAGCGTCCGACCCGGGCAAGAGACCCAGTACTTC
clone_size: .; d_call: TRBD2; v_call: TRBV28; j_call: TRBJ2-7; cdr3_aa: CASTLGTTPYEQYF; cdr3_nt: TGTGCCAGCACCCTTGGGACTACACCCTACGAGCAGTACTTC